Listed here are 8 T cell receptor beta chains from one sample, sequenced in a study of cytomegalovirus exposure and HLA in healthy donors (dated by TCRdb to the late 2010s). Libraries were made using the immunoSEQ multiplex PCR assay. For the multiplex PCR, a mixture combining 60 forward primers for TCR Vbeta segments and 13 reverse primers for TCR Jbeta segments was used. In its TCRdb copy, this immuneACCESS table keeps in-frame sequences only and misses some clones. Where compared with another copy, unresolved V genes explain less than half of these, and the others have no known cause. The sample profile shows 55,000 to 75,000 clones; around 80% of them were found once. The ten largest clones capture almost 7.5% of the sample. Sequenced: PBMCs. These receptors all stem from a woman aged 25 to 39 in good health and CMV-seropositive.

This rearrangement joins TRBV7-2 to TRBJ2-5, with a tentative D call TRBD1 (5 bases). The CDR3 loop spans 14 amino acids. The ends were cut back, 2 bases at V and 8 bases at J, with 15 bases in the middle. CDR1 is SGHTA and CDR2 is FQGNSA in the germline V gene. Here the CDR3 reads CASSLSYGQLTQYF. The CDR3 DNA sequence: TGTGCCAGCAGCTTATCGTATGGACAATTAACCCAGTACTTC.

This clone was seen once. The V call is TRBV11-3, the J call TRBJ1-2; the D gene is possibly TRBD1 (6 bases). Germline V gene sequence: CDR1 SGHNT, CDR2 YENEEA. Trimming cost V 2 bases and J 8 bases, with 24 bases left between them. This CDR3 has 17 residues. CDR3 in DNA: TGTGCCAGCAGCTTATTAAATAAGGACAGCCATTCGTTGGGCTACACCTTC. Amino acid sequence: CASSLLNKDSHSLGYTF.

V usage is TRBV6-5 and J usage is TRBJ1-6; D is perhaps TRBD1 (5 bases). CDR1 MNHEY and CDR2 SVGAGI come from the germline V gene. V lost 0 bases to trimming and J lost 10 bases, with 16 bases between them. There are 16 residues in the CDR3. The DNA of the CDR3 is TGTGCCAGCAGTTACTCGATGGCAGGGCTTGGATCACCCCTCCACTTT. It yields the protein CASSYSMAGLGSPLHF.

The chain carries TRBV5-4 and TRBJ2-7, with D tentatively TRBD1 (6 bases). This CDR3 is built from 15 residues. The V gene's germline CDR1 is SGHNT and CDR2 YYREEE (reference sequence). V dropped 0 bases and J dropped 5 bases, with 15 bases sitting between them. As DNA, the CDR3 is TGTGCCAGCAGCTTGGGCCCGAGGGGGTTCGACGAGCAGTACTTC. Its translation is CASSLGPRGFDEQYF.

This chain uses TRBV27 with TRBJ1-4, with TRBD1 identical over 10 bases. There are 15 residues in the CDR3. V trimming: 6 bases; J trimming: 8 bases; junction bases outside the gene matches: 9. Per the germline V gene, CDR1 is MNHEY and CDR2 is SMNVEV (reference sequence). The CDR3 DNA is TGTGCCAGCAGGGACAGGGGGACCGAGGGCGAAAAACTGTTTTTT. Translating it yields CASRDRGTEGEKLFF.

A few counts support this clone. The chain employs TRBV5-3 and TRBJ2-1; TRBD2 is a possible D gene (6 bases). TRBV5-3 carries the ORF label, with uncertain function. CDR3 size: 17 residues. Between the trimmed V and J ends, which lost 3 bases and 0 bases, there was a span of 16 bases. CDR3 DNA sequence: TGTGCCAGAAGCTCGCCTAGCGTCACGAGCTCCTACAATGAGCAGTTCTTC. Its translation: CARSSPSVTSSYNEQFF.

The chain is built from TRBV13 and TRBJ2-1; TRBD2 matches at 11 bases. The CDR3 extends over 16 amino acids. From germline, CDR1 is PRHDT and CDR2 FYEKMQ (reference sequence). After removal of 5 bases from V and 5 bases from J, the junction contained 8 bases not matched to a gene. The CDR3 DNA reads TGTGCCAGCAGCCCCCGTAGCGGGAGGGCCCACAATGAGCAGTTCTTC. It yields the protein CASSPRSGRAHNEQFF. Full variable domain (outside the CDR3, taken from reference TRBV13 and TRBJ2-1): AAGVIQSPRHLIKEKRETATLKCYPIPRHDTVYWYQQGPGQDPQFLISFYEKMQSDKGSIPDRFSAQQFSDYHSELNMSSLELGDSALYFCASSPRSGRAHNEQFFGPGTRLTVL.

The V gene is TRBV28, the J gene TRBJ2-6, with D possibly matching TRBD2 (5 bases). Looked up from germline, CDR1 is MDHEN and CDR2 is SYDVKM. V lost 2 bases to trimming and J lost 0 bases, with 8 bases between them. The CDR3 sequence is 16 residues long. The CDR3 loop reads CASSLGESSGANVLTF. In DNA, the CDR3 is TGTGCCAGCAGTTTAGGGGAGAGCTCTGGGGCCAACGTCCTGACTTTC.